This TCR beta chain stems from a study of shared clonotypes between healthy human individuals. Points from the study as a whole: Among donors, clonotype sharing was expected to be affected by sequencing depth.

Notes on this clone: Its target is unknown.

V was clipped by 5 bases and J by 1 base; unmatched bases: 5. The CDR3 totals 16 residues. Germline CDR1 reads LNHDA; CDR2 reads SQIVND (reference sequence). In the study's own analysis: ImmunoSEQ yielded junction-only sequences lacking quality scores, so filtering differed. Here immunoSEQ multiplex PCR was the method, and the copy in TCRdb shows in-frame clones only, minus some. The V and J calls and clone size come from that table; D and trimming were worked out from the DNA. The sample yields 1,100,000 or so clones, around 82% seen once. V gene TRBV19 combines with J gene TRBJ1-5; TRBD1 agrees at 10 bases. The sequence came from a man aged 18-30 years in good health. Some clones in this sample may be carry-over from other donors' samples. Source material: memory CD4+ T cells from PBMCs. Subset denoted: CD45RA-negative fraction. This chain's CDR3 is CASSPDRGRSNQPQHF. CDR3 nucleotide sequence: TGTGCCAGTAGTCCTGACAGGGGGCGAAGCAATCAGCCCCAGCATTTT.